The 4 T cell receptor beta chains reported below all come from one sample, sequenced in a study of cytomegalovirus exposure and HLA in healthy donors. Primers included in the PCR were 60 Vbeta and 13 Jbeta primers. Sequencing used immunoSEQ multiplex PCR; TCRdb keeps in-frame clones, though not all of them. This table has some 170,000 clones, roughly 85% appearing once. The specimen sequenced was PBMCs. These receptors originate from a man in his forties or fifties in good health and CMV-seronegative.

This clone was seen a handful of times. The chain uses TRBV4-1 and TRBJ1-3, with TRBD1 matching 9 bases. This CDR3 comprises 17 residues. Germline assignment: CDR1 MGHRA and CDR2 YSYEKL. Losses at the gene ends were 4 bases for V and 1 base for J; bases not matched to a gene: 8. CDR3 DNA: TGCGCCAGCAGCCTCCGGGGGACAGGGTCTTCTGGAAACACCATATATTTT. Translation gives CASSLRGTGSSGNTIYF.

The chain employs TRBV5-6 and TRBJ2-7; perhaps TRBD2 as D (6 bases). Trimming left V 4 bases short and J 2 bases short, with 13 bases between. Germline assignment: CDR1 SGHDT and CDR2 YYEEEE. This CDR3 has 14 residues. This CDR3 is CASSPSDRPYEQYF. Written as DNA, the CDR3 is TGTGCCAGCAGCCCTAGCGATAGACCCTACGAGCAGTACTTC.

The chain is built from TRBV27 and TRBJ2-5; D unclear. The CDR3 is 14 residues long. V dropped 5 bases and J dropped 5 bases, with 15 bases sitting between them. Germline CDR1 reads MNHEY; CDR2 reads SMNVEV (reference sequence). DNA of the CDR3: TGTGCCAGCAGTCCAGAGAGTTGGCGGGAGACCCAGTACTTC. Translation gives CASSPESWRETQYF.

This clone was seen a handful of times. The chain has TRBV5-1 and TRBJ2-1; 10 bases are a match to TRBD1. CDR1 is SGHRS and CDR2 is YFSETQ in the germline V gene. With 1 base clipped from V and 7 bases from J, the junction kept 5 bases outside the gene matches. There are 15 residues in the CDR3. For the CDR3, the DNA is TGCGCCAGCAGCTTGAGGACGGGACAGGGGAATGAGCAGTTCTTC. Residues: CASSLRTGQGNEQFF.